This record looks at one T cell receptor beta chain sequence and its context. Its antigen is as yet unknown. Terminally differentiated effector memory CD45RA+ cells were excluded from the naive CD8 cells, which were CD45RO-negative and positively selected for CCR7. This sample stems from a study of shared clonotypes between healthy human individuals. Background on the study: Per donor, CD8 memory used one plate, CD8 naive used two, CD4 memory used three and CD4 naive used three.

Germline V gene lookup returns CDR1 SGHRS and CDR2 YFSETQ. J lost 4 bases, V lost 4 bases, and 12 bases had no gene match. The CDR3 contains 17 residues. Study-wide results and limits: Naive CD4 clonotypes were shared across a handful of donors at 5% to 6%.

Generated by immunoSEQ multiplex PCR, the TCRdb table keeps only in-frame clones and is missing some. The data show around 2.1 million clones, about 92% seen once. The chain employs TRBV5-1 and TRBJ2-3; 10 bases fit TRBD2. The sequence was collected from a young man in good health. Some clones in this sample may be carry-over from other donors' samples. What was sequenced was naive CD8+ T cells from PBMCs. CDR3 in amino acids: CASSPFGPSGSADTQYF. In nucleotides, the CDR3 is TGCGCCAGCAGCCCCTTTGGGCCTAGCGGGAGCGCAGATACGCAGTATTTT.